This T cell receptor beta chain emerged from a study of T-cell reconstitution after alpha-beta-depleted transplantation in children. Preparation of the TCRbeta library involved a method that used unique molecular identifiers. MiXCR, applied by TCRdb to the PCR reads, yields one record per CDR3 protein. Counted here are about 500,000 distinct CDR3 sequences, roughly 33% occurring once; the ten biggest clones make up 2% to 2.5%. This CDR3 has 15 residues. The V gene lost 0 bases and the J gene lost 1 base, with 9 bases spanning the gap. Germline V CDR1 and CDR2: SGHVS, FNYEAQ. The chain couples TRBV7-6 to TRBJ1-1; perhaps TRBD1 as D (5 bases). The sequences come from PBMCs from the stem cell graft donor, collected from the stem cell graft. This receptor was identified in a human donor who donated a stem cell graft to a child with aplastic anemia. Here the CDR3 reads CASSLAQGSNTEAFF. In DNA, the CDR3 is TGTGCCAGCAGCTTAGCCCAGGGCTCGAACACTGAAGCTTTCTTT.